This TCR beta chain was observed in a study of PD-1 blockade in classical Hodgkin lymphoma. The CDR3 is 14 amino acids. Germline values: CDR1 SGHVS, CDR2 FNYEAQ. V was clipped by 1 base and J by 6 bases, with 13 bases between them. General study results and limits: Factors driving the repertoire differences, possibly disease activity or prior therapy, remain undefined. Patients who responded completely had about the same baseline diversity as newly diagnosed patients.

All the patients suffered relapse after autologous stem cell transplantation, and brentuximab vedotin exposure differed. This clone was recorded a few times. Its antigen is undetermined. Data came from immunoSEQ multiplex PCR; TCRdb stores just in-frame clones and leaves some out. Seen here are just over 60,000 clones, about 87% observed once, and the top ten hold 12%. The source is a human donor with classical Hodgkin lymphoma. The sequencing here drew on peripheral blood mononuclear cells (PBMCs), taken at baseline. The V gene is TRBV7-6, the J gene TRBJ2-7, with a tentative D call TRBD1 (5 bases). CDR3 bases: TGTGCCAGCAGCTTAGTGACAGCCGACGGCGAGCAGTACTTC. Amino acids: CASSLVTADGEQYF.